The clone carrying this T cell receptor beta chain showed up many times. Its specificity is not known. The data were taken from a study of regulatory T cells in long-lasting Graves disease. Investigators prepared the TCR beta libraries by applying iRepertoire HTBI primers and Arm-PCR of CDR3 regions. MiXCR, run by TCRdb on the multiplex PCR reads, gives a single entry per CDR3 protein. Found here are about 400,000 distinct CDR3 sequences, roughly a sixth of them singletons; the top ten hold roughly 20%. General study findings and limits: Persistent patients shared fewer than 3,500 public clonotypes among themselves. Newly diagnosed patients shared fewer, at 900 to 1,000.

Regarding time point: newly diagnosed GD, antithyroid drugs for less than 3 months. PBMCs provided the RNA from which the TCR library was made. This clonotype was sampled from a female donor with Graves disease. Sequencing was performed on peripheral blood mononuclear cells (PBMCs), taken at new diagnosis, from a patient treated with antithyroid drugs.

In DNA form, the CDR3 reads TGCGCCAGCAGCAAAACCTTAAATGAGCAGTTCTTC. As protein: CASSKTLNEQFF. The V and J genes are TRBV5-1 and TRBJ2-1; D not certain. In germline, CDR1 is SGHRS, CDR2 YFSETQ. This CDR3 is 12 amino acids long. Between the trimmed V and J ends, which lost 4 bases and 7 bases, there was a span of 9 bases.